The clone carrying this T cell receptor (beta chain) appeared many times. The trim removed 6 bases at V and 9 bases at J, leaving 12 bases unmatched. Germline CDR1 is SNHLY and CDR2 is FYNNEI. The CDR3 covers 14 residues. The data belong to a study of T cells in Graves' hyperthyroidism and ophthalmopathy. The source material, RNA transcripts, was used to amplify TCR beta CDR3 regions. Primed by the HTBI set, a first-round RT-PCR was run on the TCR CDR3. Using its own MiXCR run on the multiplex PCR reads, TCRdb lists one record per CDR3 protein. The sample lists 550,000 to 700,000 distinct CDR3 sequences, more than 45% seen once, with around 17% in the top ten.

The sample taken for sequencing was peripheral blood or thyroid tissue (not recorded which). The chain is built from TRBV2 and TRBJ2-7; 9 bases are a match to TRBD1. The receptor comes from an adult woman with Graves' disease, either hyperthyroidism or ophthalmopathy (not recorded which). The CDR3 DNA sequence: TGTGCCAGCAGCGCAACAGGGGGCATAAGAGGGCAGTACTTC. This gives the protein CASSATGGIRGQYF.